These 11 T cell receptor beta chains came from one sample sequenced in a study of T cell clonotyping in hematopoietic cell transplantation. Profiling relied on immunoSEQ multiplex PCR, and the TCRdb table lists in-frame clones only, not all of them. Here the sample spans fewer than 80,000 clones, roughly 94% being singletons. Input material: peripheral blood mononuclear cells. These receptors were taken from a man aged 50 or older in good health. Some clones in this sample may be carry-over from other donors' samples.

The J gene is TRBJ2-1, the V gene TRBV6-5; D uncertain. The V end was cut by 2 bases, the J end by 10 bases, with 12 bases between. Germline assignment: CDR1 MNHEY and CDR2 SVGAGI. The CDR3 runs to 13 residues. CDR3 amino acids: CASSYALYREQFF. In nucleotides, the CDR3 is TGTGCCAGCAGTTACGCTTTGTACAGAGAGCAGTTCTTC.

The V gene is TRBV28, the J gene TRBJ2-1; D not certain. V was pared by 3 bases and J by 4 bases, with 7 bases between. CDR1 MDHEN and CDR2 SYDVKM come from the germline V gene. CDR3 length: 13 residues. The CDR3 reads CASSLGQYNEQFF. For the CDR3, the DNA is TGTGCCAGCAGTTTGGGCCAGTACAATGAGCAGTTCTTC.

CDR3 region: CASFFDEGGEQYF. Here the CDR3 DNA reads TGTGCCAGCTTTTTTGATGAGGGAGGCGAGCAGTACTTC. The rearrangement joins TRBV25-1 to TRBJ2-7; tentatively, D is TRBD2 (6 bases). This CDR3 contains 13 residues. V lost 8 bases and J 6 bases, leaving 17 bases between the germline ends. From germline, CDR1 is MGHDK and CDR2 SYGVNS.

This rearrangement joins TRBV21-1 to TRBJ1-5. TRBV21-1 is an annotated pseudogene. CDR3 length: 12 residues. The DNA for the CDR3 is TGTGCCAGCAGCATGTGGAATCAGCCCCAGCATTTT. This translates into CASSMWNQPQHF.

The chain joins TRBV6-5 to TRBJ2-7; possibly TRBD2 for D (6 bases). V gave up 0 bases and J gave up 0 bases, with 12 bases separating them. The CDR3 runs 16 residues. Germline V gives CDR1 MNHEY, CDR2 SVGAGI. The DNA for the CDR3 is TGTGCCAGCAGTTACTCGGGAGGTGGAAGCTCCTACGAGCAGTACTTC. This encodes CASSYSGGGSSYEQYF.

The chain has TRBV29-1 and TRBJ2-2; possible D gene TRBD1, 7 bases. This CDR3 contains 15 residues. Trimming stripped 7 bases from V and 5 bases from J, with 20 bases between. Germline CDR1 is SQVTM and CDR2 is ANQGSEA. The CDR3 reads CSARRGDSLTGELFF. CDR3 bases: TGCAGCGCCCGGAGGGGGGACAGTCTTACCGGGGAGCTGTTTTTT.

The gene calls are TRBV29-1 and TRBJ1-5; D ambiguous. The V end was cut by 2 bases, the J end by 4 bases, with 9 bases between. The CDR3 loop spans 13 amino acids. In germline, CDR1 is SQVTM, CDR2 ANQGSEA. The CDR3: CSVEYSRNQPQHF. CDR3 DNA sequence: TGCAGCGTTGAATACAGTAGGAATCAGCCCCAGCATTTT.

This chain uses TRBV27 with TRBJ2-1; 13 bases align to TRBD2. Germline CDR1 MNHEY, CDR2 SMNVEV (reference sequence). V shed 6 bases and J 7 bases; nucleotides not matched to a gene: 6. The length of the CDR3 is 15 residues. The DNA of the CDR3 is TGTGCCAGCAGGACACTAGCGGGGGGGCATAATGAGCAGTTCTTC. Translating gives CASRTLAGGHNEQFF.

The CDR3 reads CASSSTGNTGNTIYF. In nucleotides, the CDR3 is TGTGCCAGCAGTTCAACAGGGAATACTGGAAACACCATATATTTT. The chain employs TRBV28 and TRBJ1-3, with a possible D match to TRBD1 (6 bases). The CDR3 loop spans 15 amino acids. V lost 4 bases to trimming and J lost 2 bases, with 12 bases between them. Germline CDR1 MDHEN, CDR2 SYDVKM. Supplemented by reference TRBV28 and TRBJ1-3, the full variable domain reads DVKVTQSSRYLVKRTGEKVFLECVQDMDHENMFWYRQDPGLGLRLIYFSYDVKMKEKGDIPEGYSVSREKKERFSLILESASTNQTSMYLCASSSTGNTGNTIYFGEGSWLTVV.

The chain combines TRBV30 with TRBJ1-1; D is uncertain. The V end was cut by 0 bases, the J end by 7 bases, with 9 bases between. Germline V gene lookup returns CDR1 GTSNPN and CDR2 SVGIG (reference sequence). The CDR3 is made up of 12 amino acids. CDR3 sequence (DNA): TGTGCCTGGAGTGTTCAGACGGTTGAAGCTTTCTTT. This gives the protein CAWSVQTVEAFF.

The chain is built from TRBV30 and TRBJ2-7, with TRBD2 as a possible D gene (5 bases). The germline gives CDR1 GTSNPN, CDR2 SVGIG (reference sequence). The CDR3 sequence is 15 residues long. Trimming stripped 0 bases from V and 6 bases from J, with 18 bases between. The CDR3 nucleotides read TGTGCCTGGAGTGTAAGTACACTAGTTTTTGGCGAGCAGTACTTC. Its protein is CAWSVSTLVFGEQYF.